One sample yielded the 8 T cell receptor beta chains listed below, sequenced in a study of PD-1 blockade in classical Hodgkin lymphoma. Clones were sequenced by immunoSEQ multiplex PCR, and TCRdb holds only the in-frame ones, with some missing. This sample has about 47,000 clones; approximately 91% occur once, and the top ten carry nearly 5%. The time point is: newly diagnosed, previously untreated cHL patient sample. Sequenced material: peripheral blood mononuclear cells (PBMCs). The receptors shown here come from a human donor with classical Hodgkin lymphoma.

The rearrangement joins TRBV9 to TRBJ2-3; D perhaps matches TRBD2 (6 bases). From germline, CDR1 is SGDLS and CDR2 YYNGEE. The CDR3 runs to 19 residues. Trimming took 4 bases from V and 2 from J, leaving 26 bases between them. CDR3 in DNA: TGTGCCAGCAGCCCCCGTCTAACGGGAGTCCCCAAATCCACAGATACGCAGTATTTT. Translating it yields CASSPRLTGVPKSTDTQYF.

The V and J genes are TRBV28 and TRBJ1-6, with TRBD1 as a possible D gene (5 bases). Germline V gene lookup returns CDR1 MDHEN and CDR2 SYDVKM. Trimming left V 8 bases short and J 10 bases short, with 21 bases between. The CDR3 consists of 15 residues. In DNA form, the CDR3 reads TGTGCCAGCCAGGGTATCCGGGGGAAGGCGTCACCCCTCCACTTT. Translated, it gives CASQGIRGKASPLHF.

This clone was recorded once. The genes are TRBV5-6 and TRBJ2-7; 10 bases align to TRBD2. Trimming at V came to 3 bases and at J to 4 bases, leaving 4 bases not matched to a gene. CDR1 and CDR2 (germline): SGHDT, YYEEEE. The CDR3 loop spans 14 amino acids. This CDR3 is CASSYGTSAYEQYV. The CDR3 coding sequence is TGTGCCAGCAGCTACGGGACTAGCGCGTACGAGCAGTACGTC.

There are a few counts of this clone. The chain employs TRBV6-1 and TRBJ2-2, with D maybe TRBD1 (5 bases). V was clipped by 7 bases and J by 5 bases, with 14 bases between them. The CDR3 spans 14 residues. CDR1 is MNHNS, CDR2 SASEGT, per germline. This CDR3 reads CASTPGWLTGELFF. CDR3 nucleotide sequence: TGTGCCAGCACGCCAGGGTGGCTTACCGGGGAGCTGTTTTTT.

This clone occurred once. Other nucleotide sequences from this sample produce the same CDR3. The chain links TRBV5-1 to TRBJ2-3; D is possibly TRBD2 (5 bases). CDR3 length: 19 residues. V lost 0 bases and J lost 2, with 22 bases in between. Germline-derived CDR1 and CDR2 are SGHRS and YFSETQ. The CDR3 reads CASSLVGVVGQTNTDTQYF. The CDR3 nucleotides are TGCGCCAGCAGCTTGGTTGGGGTCGTGGGTCAGACTAACACAGATACGCAGTATTTT.

The V call is TRBV7-9, the J call TRBJ2-1; D gene ambiguous. This CDR3 region has 14 residues. V was trimmed by 1 base and J by 7 bases, leaving 11 bases between them. Germline V gene sequence: CDR1 SEHNR, CDR2 FQNEAQ (reference sequence). CDR3 bases: TGTGCCAGCAGCTTAGACAGTATTCTAAATGAGCAGTTCTTC. Translating gives CASSLDSILNEQFF.

The chain carries TRBV28 and TRBJ1-2; D is undetermined. From germline, CDR1 is MDHEN and CDR2 SYDVKM. This CDR3 contains 14 residues. V was pared by 2 bases and J by 1 base, with 8 bases between. The CDR3, as DNA: TGTGCCAGCAGTTTAGGGCCCGGTAACTATGGCTACACCTTC. Translated: CASSLGPGNYGYTF.

The chain couples TRBV27 to TRBJ1-4; D is uncertain. The CDR3 has 13 amino acids. Germline V CDR1 and CDR2: MNHEY, SMNVEV (reference sequence). V lost 4 bases and J 10 bases, leaving 13 bases between the germline ends. CDR3 sequence: CASSSPPPSKLFF. The CDR3, as DNA: TGTGCCAGCAGTTCACCCCCTCCATCAAAACTGTTTTTT.